These 27 T cell receptor beta chains came from one sample sequenced in a study of vaccination and CD4 T cells after COVID-19. The Oncomine TCR Beta short-read assay was applied to DNA of cultured CD4+ T cells. Extraction of genomic DNA was performed on cultured CD4+ T cells. MiXCR, applied by TCRdb to the PCR reads, yields one record per CDR3 protein. The repertoire holds approximately 9,300 distinct CDR3 sequences, with roughly 35% as singletons. The antigens for these receptors are not known. Noted treatment: approximately nine-day PBMC culture with coronavirus spike peptide pools or control peptides (ViraFEST assay). During the years 2011-2018, before the COVID-19 pandemic, the unexposed donor's CD4+ T cells were collected. The sequenced sample was CD4+ T cells from blood, cultured in vitro. The source of these receptors is a human donor in good health.

The chain couples TRBV12-3 or TRBV12-4 to TRBJ2-5, with 7 positions matching TRBD1. J lost 3 bases, V lost 5 bases, and 9 bases had no gene match. This CDR3 contains 15 residues. In DNA form, the CDR3 reads TGTGCCAGCAGTGTGATCAGGACAGGAAAAGAGACCCAGTACTTC. Translation: CASSVIRTGKETQYF.

This clonotype was counted only a few times. This CDR3 reads CASSPRLGQGGSSYEQYF. The CDR3 DNA sequence: TGTGCCAGCAGCCCAAGGCTTGGACAGGGGGGAAGCTCCTACGAGCAGTACTTC. The chain carries TRBV6-1 and TRBJ2-7; 10 bases match TRBD1. The length of the CDR3 is 18 residues. Germline V lookup: CDR1 MNHNS, CDR2 SASEGT. Trimming took 6 bases from V and 0 from J; bases not matched to a gene: 14.

A single count supports this clonotype. The V and J genes are TRBV30 and TRBJ2-1; D is possibly TRBD1 or TRBD2 (6 bases each). Germline-derived CDR1 and CDR2 are GTSNPN and SVGIG (reference sequence). V was trimmed by 1 base and J by 4 bases, leaving 11 bases between them. The CDR3 has 14 residues. The CDR3, as DNA: TGTGCCTGGAGTGAGGTAGGGGGGTACAATGAGCAGTTCTTC. This sequence encodes CAWSEVGGYNEQFF.

This clonotype was seen a few times. This chain links TRBV20-1 with TRBJ2-3; 8 bases are shared with TRBD1. This CDR3 contains 12 residues. Germline lookup yields CDR1 DFQATT and CDR2 SNEGSKA (reference sequence). The CDR3 sequence: CRTGASTDTQYF. The CDR3 nucleotides read TGCAGGACAGGGGCCTCCACAGATACGCAGTATTTT.

In its sample, this clonotype was seen a few times. The rearrangement uses TRBV6-2 or TRBV6-3 and TRBJ2-7; no firm D call. The germline V gene has CDR1 MNHEY and CDR2 SVGEGT. V lost 5 bases and J lost 3, with 8 bases in between. The CDR3 runs to 12 residues. DNA for the CDR3: TGTGCCAGCAGTCTATCCTACTACGAGCAGTACTTC. It translates to CASSLSYYEQYF.

This clonotype was seen only a few times. The chain carries TRBV12-3 or TRBV12-4 and TRBJ2-5; D is undetermined. This CDR3 has 15 residues. V was cut by 0 bases and J by 5 bases, with 13 bases left in between. In DNA, the CDR3 is TGTGCCAGCAGTTTAGCGTCGGGCAACCCGGAGACCCAGTACTTC. Translation: CASSLASGNPETQYF.

In its sample, this clonotype was seen a few times. The chain couples TRBV20-1 to TRBJ2-7; 8 bases fit TRBD1. Germline CDR1 DFQATT, CDR2 SNEGSKA (reference sequence). This CDR3 spans 14 amino acids. The ends lost 7 bases at V and 4 bases at J; junction bases unmatched: 12. The CDR3: CSGERQGASYEQYF. In DNA form, the CDR3 reads TGCAGTGGCGAGCGGCAGGGGGCTTCGTACGAGCAGTACTTC.

The chain employs TRBV29-1 and TRBJ2-2; 7 bases are a match to TRBD1. The CDR3 is 13 residues long. Trimming cost V 4 bases and J 4 bases; bases outside gene matches: 3. Germline V gene sequence: CDR1 SQVTM, CDR2 ANQGSEA. The DNA of the CDR3 is TGCAGCGTTGGTCAGGGGGTCACCGGGGAGCTGTTTTTT. It encodes CSVGQGVTGELFF.

V usage is TRBV29-1 and J usage is TRBJ2-7; D gene uncertain. From germline, CDR1 is SQVTM and CDR2 ANQGSEA. V was pared by 5 bases and J by 3 bases, with 11 bases between. CDR3 length equals 12 residues. The CDR3 bases are TGCAGCGTTCAAAGGGCCGACTACGAGCAGTACTTC. This codes for CSVQRADYEQYF.

The gene calls are TRBV28 and TRBJ2-7; D is possibly TRBD1 (5 bases). V was clipped by 6 bases and J by 3 bases, with 9 bases between them. From germline, CDR1 is MDHEN and CDR2 SYDVKM. The CDR3 sequence is 12 residues long. The CDR3 nucleotides are TGTGCCAGCAGCAGGGTCTTCTACGAGCAGTACTTC. Protein sequence: CASSRVFYEQYF.

This clonotype appeared a few times. V is TRBV6-2 or TRBV6-3 and J is TRBJ1-1; TRBD1 matches 9 bases. V shed 6 bases, J shed 4 bases, and the junction held 9 bases outside the gene matches. Germline CDR1 MNHEY, CDR2 SVGEGT. This CDR3 is 15 amino acids long. The CDR3 loop reads CASRPGTGMATEAFF. In DNA form, the CDR3 reads TGTGCCAGCAGGCCCGGGACAGGGATGGCCACTGAAGCTTTCTTT.

The chain carries TRBV7-2 and TRBJ2-1; 7 positions match TRBD1. Unmatched junction bases numbered 1, after V lost 2 bases and J lost 0 bases. CDR3 length: 15 amino acids. Germline V CDR1 and CDR2: SGHTA, FQGNSA. DNA of the CDR3: TGTGCCAGCAGCTTAACAGGGGACTCCTACAATGAGCAGTTCTTC. Encoded protein: CASSLTGDSYNEQFF.

The chain couples TRBV19 to TRBJ2-2, with 14 bases that match TRBD2. The V gene's germline CDR1 is LNHDA and CDR2 SQIVND (reference sequence). Trimming cost V 6 bases and J 2 bases; bases outside gene matches: 5. The CDR3 consists of 17 residues. For the CDR3, the DNA is TGTGCCAGTAGCCGTGGACTAGCGGGAGGCAACACCGGGGAGCTGTTTTTT. The encoded protein is CASSRGLAGGNTGELFF.

This clonotype counts as medium-sized. CDR3 protein: CASSNTGGKDRSNQPQHF. Here the CDR3 DNA reads TGTGCCAGCAGCAACACCGGGGGGAAGGATCGGAGCAATCAGCCCCAGCATTTT. V and J are TRBV7-9 and TRBJ1-5, with a tentative D call TRBD1 (5 bases). Between the trimmed V and J ends, which lost 5 bases and 1 base, there was a span of 21 bases. CDR1 SEHNR and CDR2 FQNEAQ come from the germline V gene (reference sequence). The CDR3 length is 18 residues. The full variable domain, its missing parts supplied by reference TRBV7-9 and TRBJ1-5, is DTGVSQNPRHKITKRGQNVTFRCDPISEHNRLYWYRQTLGQGPEFLTYFQNEAQLEKSRLLSDRFSAERPKGSFSTLEIQRTEQGDSAMYLCASSNTGGKDRSNQPQHFGDGTRLSIL.

V usage is TRBV28 and J usage is TRBJ1-1, with D possibly being TRBD1 (5 bases). Germline assignment: CDR1 MDHEN and CDR2 SYDVKM. CDR3 length: 14 residues. Trimming stripped 2 bases from V and 6 bases from J, with 13 bases between. The DNA of the CDR3 is TGTGCCAGCAGTTTACAGGGTTTGAATCCTGAAGCTTTCTTT. It encodes CASSLQGLNPEAFF.

CDR3: CSAPAGGPSWETQYF. The CDR3 DNA sequence: TGCAGTGCCCCAGCGGGAGGGCCCTCGTGGGAGACCCAGTACTTC. The chain uses TRBV20-1 and TRBJ2-5, with TRBD2 identical over 10 bases. The trim removed 6 bases at V and 5 bases at J, leaving 12 bases unmatched. Germline V lookup: CDR1 DFQATT, CDR2 SNEGSKA (reference sequence). The CDR3 is made up of 15 amino acids.

The chain recombines TRBV7-2 with TRBJ1-2; D gene unclear. The germline V gene encodes CDR1 SGHTA and CDR2 FQGNSA. This CDR3 is 15 amino acids long. Trimming removed 2 bases from V and 0 bases from J, with 10 bases in between. CDR3 in DNA: TGTGCCAGCAGCTTAAGTCGGGATTCTAACTATGGCTACACCTTC. Its protein is CASSLSRDSNYGYTF. The full variable domain, in which reference TRBV7-2 and TRBJ1-2 provide the parts outside the CDR3, is GAGVSQSPSNKVTEKGKDVELRCDPISGHTALYWYRQSLGQGLEFLIYFQGNSAPDKSGLPSDRFSAERTGGSVSTLTIQRTQQEDSAVYLCASSLSRDSNYGYTFGSGTRLTVV.

The rearrangement links TRBV20-1 to TRBJ1-6; unclear D gene. The CDR3 runs 14 residues. Looked up from germline, CDR1 is DFQATT and CDR2 is SNEGSKA (reference sequence). The ends were cut back, 4 bases at V and 0 bases at J, with 7 bases in the middle. The CDR3 DNA reads TGCAGTGCTAACCCGGGCTCCTATAATTCACCCCTCCACTTT. This gives the protein CSANPGSYNSPLHF.

The chain couples TRBV6-5 to TRBJ2-7; TRBD2 agrees at 7 bases. CDR3 length equals 15 residues. With 2 bases clipped from V and 2 bases from J, the junction kept 6 bases outside the gene matches. CDR1 and CDR2 (germline): MNHEY, SVGAGI. This CDR3 is CASSYKAGATYEQYF. The CDR3 region has the DNA TGTGCCAGCAGTTACAAGGCGGGAGCTACCTACGAGCAGTACTTC.

This clonotype was counted between two and nine times. This sequence joins TRBV6-4 and TRBJ2-2, with 11 positions matching TRBD2. The CDR3 is 15 residues long. Per the germline V gene, CDR1 is MRHNA and CDR2 is SNTAGT. With 6 bases clipped from V and 4 bases from J, the junction kept 4 bases outside the gene matches. DNA of the CDR3: TGTGCCAGCAGGGGGCTAGCGGGAGGCACCGGGGAGCTGTTTTTT. Translated, it gives CASRGLAGGTGELFF.

The chain is built from TRBV27 and TRBJ1-1, with TRBD1 as a possible D gene (5 bases). The CDR3 runs 13 residues. The germline V gene encodes CDR1 MNHEY and CDR2 SMNVEV (reference sequence). The V end was cut by 2 bases, the J end by 4 bases, with 8 bases between. The chain's CDR3 is CASSLRGGTEAFF. CDR3 bases: TGTGCCAGCAGTTTACGGGGGGGCACTGAAGCTTTCTTT.

In this sample, this clonotype turned up a few times. This sequence joins TRBV20-1 and TRBJ1-3; D not resolved. CDR3 length: 14 residues. The germline V and J ends were trimmed by 6 bases and 3 bases, with 15 bases remaining between them. Looked up from germline, CDR1 is DFQATT and CDR2 is SNEGSKA (reference sequence). The CDR3 loop reads CSALLGGSGNTIYF. CDR3 DNA sequence: TGCAGTGCCCTCCTGGGAGGAAGTGGAAACACCATATATTTT.

The chain has TRBV20-1 and TRBJ2-4; possible D gene TRBD2, 7 bases. This CDR3 contains 15 residues. Trimming stripped 3 bases from V and 6 bases from J, with 18 bases between. Germline CDR1 DFQATT, CDR2 SNEGSKA (reference sequence). For the CDR3, the DNA is TGCAGTGCTAGGTCTCTAGGGGGGGGCGCAAACATTCAGTACTTC. It encodes CSARSLGGGANIQYF.

The chain carries TRBV28 and TRBJ1-5; D remains unclear. V gave up 2 bases and J gave up 1 base, with 9 bases separating them. The CDR3 runs to 15 residues. Germline loops: CDR1 MDHEN, CDR2 SYDVKM. CDR3 in amino acids: CASSLLSLSNQPQHF. CDR3 DNA sequence: TGTGCCAGCAGTTTACTGTCCCTGAGCAATCAGCCCCAGCATTTT.

The chain has TRBV25-1 and TRBJ2-1; 9 nucleotides line up with TRBD2. Germline V lookup: CDR1 MGHDK, CDR2 SYGVNS. V was clipped by 2 bases and J by 8 bases; unmatched bases: 10. The CDR3 totals 16 residues. CDR3 region: CASSEPRGLAGDEQFF. The CDR3 nucleotides read TGTGCCAGCAGTGAACCGCGGGGACTAGCCGGTGATGAGCAGTTCTTC.

Only a few counts were recorded for this clonotype. The chain uses TRBV6-2 or TRBV6-3 and TRBJ2-2, with 10 bases identical to TRBD2. Unmatched junction bases numbered 6, after V lost 6 bases and J lost 5 bases. CDR1 and CDR2 (germline): MNHEY, SVGEGT. CDR3 length equals 15 residues. The CDR3 reads CASRLAGVRTGELFF. The CDR3, as DNA: TGTGCCAGCAGGCTAGCGGGAGTGAGGACCGGGGAGCTGTTTTTT.

This clonotype was observed a handful of times. The rearrangement joins TRBV6-5 to TRBJ2-5; the match to TRBD2 covers 10 bases. The CDR3 has 18 amino acids. Germline V gives CDR1 MNHEY, CDR2 SVGAGI. J gave up 5 bases and V 2 bases, and 14 bases lay outside the gene matches. CDR3 nucleotides: TGTGCCAGCAGTTACCATATAAATAGCGGGAGGTCCCCGGAGACCCAGTACTTC. This encodes CASSYHINSGRSPETQYF.